This T cell receptor beta chain was recorded in a study of cytomegalovirus exposure and HLA in healthy donors. Trimming removed 1 base from V and 6 bases from J, with 9 bases in between. Germline V CDR1 and CDR2: MNHNY, SVGAGI (reference sequence). The CDR3 consists of 14 residues. Amplification used 60 Vbeta primers and 13 Jbeta primers. Here immunoSEQ multiplex PCR was the method, and the copy in TCRdb shows in-frame clones only, minus some. The repertoire holds about 160,000 clones, with more than 80% as singletons. This chain connects TRBV6-6 to TRBJ2-2; the D gene is possibly TRBD2 (5 bases). Material for sequencing was PBMCs. This TCR derives from a woman aged 18-35 years in good health and CMV-seronegative. The CDR3 protein is CASSYFLGAGELFF. For the CDR3, the DNA is TGTGCCAGCAGTTACTTCCTCGGGGCCGGGGAGCTGTTTTTT.